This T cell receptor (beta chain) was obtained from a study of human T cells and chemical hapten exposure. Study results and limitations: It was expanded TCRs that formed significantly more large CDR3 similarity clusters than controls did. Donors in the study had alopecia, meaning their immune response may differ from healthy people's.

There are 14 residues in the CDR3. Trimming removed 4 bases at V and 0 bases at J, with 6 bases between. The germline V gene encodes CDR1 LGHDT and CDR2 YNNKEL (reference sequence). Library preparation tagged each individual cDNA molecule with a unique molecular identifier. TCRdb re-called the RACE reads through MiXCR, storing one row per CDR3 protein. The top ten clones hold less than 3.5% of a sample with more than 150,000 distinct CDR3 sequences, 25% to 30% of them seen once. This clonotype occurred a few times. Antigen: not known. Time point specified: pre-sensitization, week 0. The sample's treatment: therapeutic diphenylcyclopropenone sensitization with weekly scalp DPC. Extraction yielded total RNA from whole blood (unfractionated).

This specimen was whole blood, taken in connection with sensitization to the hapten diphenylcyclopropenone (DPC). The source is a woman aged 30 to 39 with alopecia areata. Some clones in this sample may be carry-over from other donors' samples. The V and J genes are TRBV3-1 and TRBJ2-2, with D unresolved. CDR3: CASSLNTNTGELFF. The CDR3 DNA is TGTGCCAGCAGCCTAAACACGAACACCGGGGAGCTGTTTTTT.